The present entry profiles one T cell receptor beta chain with its context. The record originates from a study of T cells in localized non-small cell lung cancer. Generated by immunoSEQ multiplex PCR, the TCRdb table keeps only in-frame clones and is missing some. The sample lists under 10,000 clones; roughly 91% were seen once. Trimming cost V 4 bases and J 4 bases, with 5 bases left between them. The CDR3 extends over 12 amino acids. CDR1 and CDR2 from the germline V gene are LNHDA and SQIVND (reference sequence). The source material was peripheral blood, sampled before any cancer treatment. The chain couples TRBV19 to TRBJ1-5, with unresolved D. This TCR derives from a male donor at least 60 years old with stage III squamous cell lung carcinoma. CDR3 nucleotides: TGTGCCAGTAGTACGGGAAATCAGCCCCAGCATTTT. Its translation is CASSTGNQPQHF.